This T cell receptor (beta chain) was identified in a study of shared clonotypes between healthy human individuals. CDR1 and CDR2 from the germline V gene are WSHSY and SAAADI. There are 18 residues in the CDR3. After removal of 0 bases from V and 4 bases from J, the junction contained 10 bases not matched to a gene. Regarding the study as a whole: Clonotypes that were shared across a few donors made up around 4.6% of naive CD4 clonotypes.

Sequenced by immunoSEQ multiplex PCR; TCRdb stores in-frame clones only, minus some. The repertoire holds around 1,100,000 clones, with roughly 80% as singletons. For this clone: Its antigen is not identified.

The sample was memory CD4+ T cells from PBMCs. Subset here: CD45RA-negative fraction. This sequence was found in a man aged 18 to 29 in good health. Some clones in this sample may be carry-over from other donors' samples. The rearrangement uses TRBV10-2 and TRBJ2-1, with TRBD2 matching 9 bases. In DNA form, the CDR3 reads TGCGCCAGCAGTGAGTCGAGGGCTAGCGGGGTCCCGTACAATGAGCAGTTCTTC. Translated: CASSESRASGVPYNEQFF.